The 21 T cell receptor beta chains in this list originate from one sample, sequenced in a study of blood T cell repertoires in COVID-19. The table came from immunoSEQ multiplex PCR; TCRdb's copy has only in-frame clones and leaves some out. In the table there are some 300,000 clones, 70% to 90% of which are singletons. Material for sequencing was PBMCs or T cells enriched from blood (not recorded which). These receptors came from a woman aged 60-75 years in a cohort exposed to, infected with or recovered from COVID-19 (not recorded which).

V gene TRBV24-1 combines with J gene TRBJ1-5, with a weak D call TRBD1 (5 bases). The germline gives CDR1 KGHDR, CDR2 SFDVKD. This CDR3 is 14 amino acids long. V was clipped by 4 bases and J by 9 bases, with 15 bases between them. CDR3 nucleotides: TGTGCCACCAGTGACCCCGACAGTTCAAGGCCCCAGCATTTT. It yields the protein CATSDPDSSRPQHF.

This clone was found a few times. The chain recombines TRBV7-2 with TRBJ1-2; 11 bases line up with TRBD1. J gave up 4 bases and V 3 bases, and 7 bases lay outside the gene matches. Germline assignment: CDR1 SGHTA and CDR2 FQGNSA. CDR3 length equals 16 residues. CDR3 DNA: TGTGCCAGCAGCTTTTGGACAGGGGGCGGTCCCTATGGCTACACCTTC. Translation: CASSFWTGGGPYGYTF.

The chain uses TRBV21-1 and TRBJ2-1; the table's D call TRBD2 went unverified against the DNA. TRBV21-1 is termed a pseudogene. This CDR3 comprises 16 residues. CDR3 region: CASSKVTSGRQNEQFF. The CDR3, as DNA: TGTGCCAGCAGCAAAGTGACTAGCGGGAGACAGAATGAGCAGTTCTTC.

V is TRBV28 and J is TRBJ2-1; TRBD2 agrees at 8 bases. CDR3 size: 16 residues. CDR1 and CDR2 from the germline V gene are MDHEN and SYDVKM. J gave up 4 bases and V 5 bases, and 10 bases lay outside the gene matches. CDR3 residues: CASSPPPGLVYNEQFF. The CDR3, as DNA: TGTGCCAGCAGTCCACCCCCGGGACTAGTATACAATGAGCAGTTCTTC.

J is TRBJ1-3 and V is TRBV30; no reliable D call. The V gene lost 5 bases and the J gene lost 1 base, with 9 bases spanning the gap. CDR1 and CDR2 (germline): GTSNPN, SVGIG (reference sequence). This CDR3 spans 13 amino acids. Here the CDR3 reads CAWETFSGNTIYF. Written as DNA, the CDR3 is TGTGCCTGGGAGACATTTTCTGGAAACACCATATATTTT.

The rearrangement uses TRBV25-1 and TRBJ2-1, with D maybe TRBD1 (7 bases). Per germline, CDR1 MGHDK and CDR2 SYGVNS. CDR3 length equals 15 residues. Trimming took off 5 bases at V and 7 bases at J, with 18 bases between the two ends. This chain's CDR3 is CASSRPGGMGNEQFF. The CDR3, as DNA: TGTGCCAGCAGTCGGCCAGGGGGGATGGGAAATGAGCAGTTCTTC.

The chain recombines TRBV6-5 with TRBJ1-1, with 8 bases aligning to TRBD1. Per the germline V gene, CDR1 is MNHEY and CDR2 is SVGAGI. The CDR3 has 13 amino acids. With 8 bases clipped from V and 6 bases from J, the junction kept 8 bases outside the gene matches. The CDR3 DNA sequence: TGTGCCAGCGGGACAGGCCGGCGGGCTGAAGCTTTCTTT. This sequence encodes CASGTGRRAEAFF.

V is TRBV19 and J is TRBJ2-5, with 15 nucleotides matching TRBD2. V gave up 9 bases and J gave up 4 bases; unmatched junction bases: 12. CDR1 is LNHDA, CDR2 SQIVND, per germline (reference sequence). The CDR3 length is 17 residues. In nucleotides, the CDR3 is TGTGCCAGCGCCGGGACTAGCGGGAGGATGGAGTCAGAGACCCAGTACTTC. It specifies CASAGTSGRMESETQYF.

The chain carries TRBV5-1 and TRBJ1-4; 7 bases align to TRBD1. Germline-derived CDR1 and CDR2 are SGHRS and YFSETQ. This CDR3 is 15 amino acids long. Trimming removed 2 bases from V and 4 bases from J; junction bases left unmatched: 5. CDR3 in DNA: TGCGCCAGCAGCTTAGGGACAGCATTTAATGAAAAACTGTTTTTT. Protein product: CASSLGTAFNEKLFF. Using reference TRBV5-1 and TRBJ1-4 for the parts outside the CDR3, the full variable domain is KAGVTQTPRYLIKTRGQQVTLSCSPISGHRSVSWYQQTPGQGLQFLFEYFSETQRNKGNFPGRFSGRQFSNSRSEMNVSTLELGDSALYLCASSLGTAFNEKLFFGSGTQLSVL.

The rearrangement links TRBV29-1 to TRBJ1-1; D unclear. The CDR3 covers 11 residues. Germline CDR1 SQVTM, CDR2 ANQGSEA. Between the trimmed V and J ends, which lost 2 bases and 6 bases, there was a span of 7 bases. CDR3 in amino acids: CSVERRPEAFF. In nucleotides, the CDR3 is TGCAGCGTTGAAAGGAGACCTGAAGCTTTCTTT. Supplemented by reference TRBV29-1 and TRBJ1-1, the full variable domain reads SAVISQKPSRDICQRGTSLTIQCQVDSQVTMMFWYRQQPGQSLTLIATANQGSEATYESGFVIDKFPISRPNLTFSTLTVSNMSPEDSSIYLCSVERRPEAFFGQGTRLTVV.

V usage is TRBV6-5 and J usage is TRBJ2-7; 9 positions agree with TRBD2. Germline CDR1 is MNHEY and CDR2 is SVGAGI. J was trimmed by 2 bases and V by 0 bases; bases with no gene match: 5. The CDR3 consists of 16 residues. The CDR3 here is CASSYSLLAGAYEQYF. The CDR3 DNA follows: TGTGCCAGCAGTTACTCCCTATTAGCGGGGGCCTACGAGCAGTACTTC.

This clone was seen only once. At the DNA level, this CDR3 is encoded by other sequences in the same sample as well. The genes are TRBV6-5 and TRBJ2-7; 8 bases line up with TRBD1. The junction had 7 bases not matched to a gene; V was cut back by 6 bases and J by 3 bases. Germline assignment: CDR1 MNHEY and CDR2 SVGAGI. The CDR3 spans 14 residues. The CDR3 sequence is CASSRGQGGYEQYF. The DNA of the CDR3 is TGTGCCAGCAGCCGAGGACAGGGTGGCTACGAGCAGTACTTC.

V gene TRBV2 combines with J gene TRBJ2-3, with 8 bases fitting TRBD1. V was clipped by 6 bases and J by 3 bases; unmatched bases: 8. Germline V gene data show CDR1 as SNHLY and CDR2 as FYNNEI. The CDR3 loop spans 15 amino acids. This CDR3 is CASRPDRGRTDTQYF. The CDR3 DNA reads as TGTGCCAGCAGACCCGACAGGGGAAGAACAGATACGCAGTATTTT. The complete variable domain, with remaining parts taken from reference TRBV2 and TRBJ2-3, reads EPEVTQTPSHQVTQMGQEVILRCVPISNHLYFYWYRQILGQKVEFLVSFYNNEISEKSEIFDDQFSVERPDGSNFTLKIRSTKLEDSAMYFCASRPDRGRTDTQYFGPGTRLTVL.

The V and J genes are TRBV28 and TRBJ2-7; D is unclear. The CDR3 sequence is 14 residues long. V was shortened by 2 bases and J by 1 base, with 9 bases between the two germline ends. From germline, CDR1 is MDHEN and CDR2 SYDVKM. The DNA of the CDR3 is TGTGCCAGCAGTTTAGTGGGCAGTTCCTACGAGCAGTACTTC. Translating gives CASSLVGSSYEQYF.

The chain joins TRBV11-2 to TRBJ1-2, with TRBD1 as a possible D gene (6 bases). The germline V and J ends were trimmed by 5 bases and 7 bases, with 20 bases remaining between them. The CDR3 loop spans 15 amino acids. Germline CDR1 and CDR2: SGHAT and FQNNGV. The CDR3 spells CASSPVRTGRFGYTF. For the CDR3, the DNA is TGTGCCAGCAGCCCCGTCCGTACAGGGCGATTTGGCTACACCTTC.

The chain is built from TRBV6-6 and TRBJ1-2; maybe TRBD1 (5 bases). This CDR3 has 15 amino acids. The germline gives CDR1 MNHNY, CDR2 SVGAGI (reference sequence). V shed 6 bases and J shed 7 bases, with 21 bases lying between them. In DNA form, the CDR3 reads TGTGCCAGCAGCCCCCAAGCGCAGGGAATGAGTGGCTACACCTTC. This encodes CASSPQAQGMSGYTF.

V is TRBV30 and J is TRBJ1-2; maybe TRBD1 (6 bases). The CDR3 covers 13 residues. Between the trimmed V and J ends, which lost 5 bases and 6 bases, there was a span of 16 bases. From germline, CDR1 is GTSNPN and CDR2 SVGIG (reference sequence). The CDR3 coding sequence is TGTGCCTGGGGACGAAGGACAGCTAATGGCTACACCTTC. Residues: CAWGRRTANGYTF.

The genes are TRBV6-5 and TRBJ2-7, with TRBD1 matching 8 bases. The ends lost 5 bases at V and 4 bases at J; junction bases unmatched: 7. The CDR3 is 14 residues long. Germline V gene data show CDR1 as MNHEY and CDR2 as SVGAGI. In nucleotides, the CDR3 is TGTGCCAGCAGTCACAGGACAGGGCGGTACGAGCAGTACTTC. Its translation: CASSHRTGRYEQYF.

The chain is built from TRBV30 and TRBJ1-2; unclear D gene. Trimming stripped 0 bases from V and 8 bases from J, with 13 bases between. The CDR3 extends over 13 amino acids. Per the germline V gene, CDR1 is GTSNPN and CDR2 is SVGIG (reference sequence). In nucleotides, the CDR3 is TGTGCCTGGAGTGTAGACCTATCGGGAGGCTACACCTTC. It is translated as CAWSVDLSGGYTF. Combining the CDR3 with reference TRBV30 and TRBJ1-2 gives the whole variable domain SQTIHQWPATLVQPVGSPLSLECTVEGTSNPNLYWYRQAAGRGLQLLFYSVGIGQISSEVPQNLSASRPQDRQFILSSKKLLLSDSGFYLCAWSVDLSGGYTFGSGTRLTVV.

V usage is TRBV11-2 and J usage is TRBJ1-2; no clear D gene. The CDR3 consists of 14 residues. The ends were cut back, 6 bases at V and 6 bases at J, with 17 bases in the middle. The germline V gene encodes CDR1 SGHAT and CDR2 FQNNGV. CDR3: CASRKLSTVDGYTF. In DNA form, the CDR3 reads TGTGCCAGCAGAAAGCTATCCACAGTAGATGGCTACACCTTC. The variable domain in full, completed from reference TRBV11-2 and TRBJ1-2, reads EAGVAQSPRYKIIEKRQSVAFWCNPISGHATLYWYQQILGQGPKLLIQFQNNGVVDDSQLPKDRFSAERLKGVDSTLKIQPAKLEDSAVYLCASRKLSTVDGYTFGSGTRLTVV.

The chain carries TRBV24-1 and TRBJ2-5; D possibly corresponds to TRBD2 (5 bases). V was shortened by 10 bases and J by 5 bases, with 19 bases between the two germline ends. The CDR3 is 14 residues long. CDR1 is KGHDR and CDR2 is SFDVKD in the germline V gene. CDR3 sequence: CATSRRGLEETQYF. CDR3 sequence (DNA): TGTGCCACTTCCCGCCGGGGATTGGAGGAGACCCAGTACTTC.